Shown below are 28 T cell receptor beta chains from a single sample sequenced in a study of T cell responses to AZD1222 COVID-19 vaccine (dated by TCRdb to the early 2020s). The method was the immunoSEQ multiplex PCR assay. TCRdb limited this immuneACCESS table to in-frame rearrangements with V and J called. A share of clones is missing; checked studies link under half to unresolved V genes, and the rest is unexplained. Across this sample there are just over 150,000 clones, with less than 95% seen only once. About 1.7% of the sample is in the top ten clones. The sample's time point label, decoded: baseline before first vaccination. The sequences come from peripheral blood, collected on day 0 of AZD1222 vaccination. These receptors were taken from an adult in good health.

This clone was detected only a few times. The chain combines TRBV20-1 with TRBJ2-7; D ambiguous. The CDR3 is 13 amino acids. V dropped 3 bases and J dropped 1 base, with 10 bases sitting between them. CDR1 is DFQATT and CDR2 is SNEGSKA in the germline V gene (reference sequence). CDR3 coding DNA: TGCAGTGCTAGTAGTGGGTTTTCCTACGAGCAGTACTTC. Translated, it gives CSASSGFSYEQYF.

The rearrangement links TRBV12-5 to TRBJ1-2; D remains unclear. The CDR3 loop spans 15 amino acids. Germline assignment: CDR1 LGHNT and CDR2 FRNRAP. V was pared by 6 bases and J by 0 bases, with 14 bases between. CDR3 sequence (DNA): TGTGCTAGTGGCCCCGGAGTCCCATCTAACTATGGCTACACCTTC. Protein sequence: CASGPGVPSNYGYTF.

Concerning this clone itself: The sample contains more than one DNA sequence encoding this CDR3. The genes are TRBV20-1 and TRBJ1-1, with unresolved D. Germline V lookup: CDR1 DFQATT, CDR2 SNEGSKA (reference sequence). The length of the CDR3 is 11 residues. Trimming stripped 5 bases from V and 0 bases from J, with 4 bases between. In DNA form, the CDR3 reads TGCAGTGCTCCATTGAACACTGAAGCTTTCTTT. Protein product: CSAPLNTEAFF.

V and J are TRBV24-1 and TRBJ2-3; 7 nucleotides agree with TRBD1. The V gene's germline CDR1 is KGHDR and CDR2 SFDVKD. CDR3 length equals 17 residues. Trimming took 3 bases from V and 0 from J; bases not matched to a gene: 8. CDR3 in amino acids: CATSDPGQKLSTDTQYF. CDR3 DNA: TGTGCCACCAGTGATCCGGGACAGAAGCTTAGCACAGATACGCAGTATTTT.

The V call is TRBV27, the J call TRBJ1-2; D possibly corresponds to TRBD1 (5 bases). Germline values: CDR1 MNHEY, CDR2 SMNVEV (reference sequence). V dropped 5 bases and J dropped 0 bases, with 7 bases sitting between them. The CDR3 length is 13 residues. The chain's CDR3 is CASSLTANYGYTF. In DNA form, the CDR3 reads TGTGCCAGCAGTCTGACAGCTAACTATGGCTACACCTTC.

The CDR3 here is CATSDPGTGADTQYF. In DNA, the CDR3 is TGTGCCACCAGTGACCCCGGGACAGGGGCAGATACGCAGTATTTT. The J gene is TRBJ2-3, the V gene TRBV24-1, with 10 bases lining up with TRBD1. J was trimmed by 4 bases and V by 4 bases; bases with no gene match: 4. The CDR3 loop spans 15 amino acids. Germline CDR1 is KGHDR and CDR2 is SFDVKD.

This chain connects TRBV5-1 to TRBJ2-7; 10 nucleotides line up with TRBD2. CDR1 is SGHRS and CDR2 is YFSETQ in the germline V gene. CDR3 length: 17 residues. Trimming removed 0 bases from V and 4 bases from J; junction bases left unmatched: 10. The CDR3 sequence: CASSLGSGRSSAYEQYF. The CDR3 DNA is TGCGCCAGCAGCTTGGGTAGCGGGAGGTCTAGTGCGTACGAGCAGTACTTC. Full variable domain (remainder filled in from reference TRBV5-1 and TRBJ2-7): KAGVTQTPRYLIKTRGQQVTLSCSPISGHRSVSWYQQTPGQGLQFLFEYFSETQRNKGNFPGRFSGRQFSNSRSEMNVSTLELGDSALYLCASSLGSGRSSAYEQYFGPGTRLTVT.

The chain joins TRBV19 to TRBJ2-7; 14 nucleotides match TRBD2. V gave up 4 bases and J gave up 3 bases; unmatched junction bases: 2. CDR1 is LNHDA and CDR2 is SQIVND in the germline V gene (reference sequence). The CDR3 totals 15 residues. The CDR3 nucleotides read TGTGCCAGTAGTACCGGGACTAGCGGGAGCTACGAGCAGTACTTC. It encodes CASSTGTSGSYEQYF.

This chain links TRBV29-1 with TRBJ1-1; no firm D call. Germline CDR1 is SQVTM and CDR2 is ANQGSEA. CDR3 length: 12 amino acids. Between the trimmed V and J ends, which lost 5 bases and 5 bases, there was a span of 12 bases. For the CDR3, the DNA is TGCAGCGTTTTTGGGGTTGGGACTGAAGCTTTCTTT. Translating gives CSVFGVGTEAFF.

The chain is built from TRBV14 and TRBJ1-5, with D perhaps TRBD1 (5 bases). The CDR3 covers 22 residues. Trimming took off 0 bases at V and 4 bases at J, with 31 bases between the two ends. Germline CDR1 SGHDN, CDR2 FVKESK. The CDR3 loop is CASSQEGAFRRGETPRNQPQHF. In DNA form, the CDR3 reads TGTGCCAGCAGCCAAGAAGGGGCCTTCCGGCGGGGCGAGACACCTCGTAATCAGCCCCAGCATTTT.

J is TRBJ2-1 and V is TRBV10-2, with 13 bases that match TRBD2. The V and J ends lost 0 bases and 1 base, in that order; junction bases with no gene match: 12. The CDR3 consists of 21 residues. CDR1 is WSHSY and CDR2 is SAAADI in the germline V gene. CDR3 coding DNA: TGCGCCAGCAGTGAGTCTGGGTCGGTAACTAGCGGGAGGGTATCCTACAATGAGCAGTTCTTC. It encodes CASSESGSVTSGRVSYNEQFF.

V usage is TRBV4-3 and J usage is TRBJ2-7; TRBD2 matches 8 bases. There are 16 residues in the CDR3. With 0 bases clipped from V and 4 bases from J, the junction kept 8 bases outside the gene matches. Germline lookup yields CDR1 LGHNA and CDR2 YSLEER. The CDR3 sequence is CASSQDLSGAGYEQYF. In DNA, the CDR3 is TGCGCCAGCAGCCAAGATCTTAGCGGGGCAGGGTACGAGCAGTACTTC.

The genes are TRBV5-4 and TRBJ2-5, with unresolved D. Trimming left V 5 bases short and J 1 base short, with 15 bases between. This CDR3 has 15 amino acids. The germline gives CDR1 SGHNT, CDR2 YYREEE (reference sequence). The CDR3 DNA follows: TGTGCCAGCAGGACCGTGGGGAAAGGCCAAGAGACCCAGTACTTC. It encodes CASRTVGKGQETQYF.

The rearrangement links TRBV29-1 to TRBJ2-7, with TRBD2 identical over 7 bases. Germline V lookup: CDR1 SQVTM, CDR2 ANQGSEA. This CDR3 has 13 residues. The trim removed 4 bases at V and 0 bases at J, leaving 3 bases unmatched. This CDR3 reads CSVVGGSSYEQYF. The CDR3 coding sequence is TGCAGCGTTGTGGGCGGGAGCTCCTACGAGCAGTACTTC.

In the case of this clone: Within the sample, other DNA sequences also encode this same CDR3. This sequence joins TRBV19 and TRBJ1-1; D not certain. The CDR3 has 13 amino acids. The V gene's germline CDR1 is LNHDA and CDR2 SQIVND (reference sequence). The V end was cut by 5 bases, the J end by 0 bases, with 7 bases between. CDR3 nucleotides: TGTGCCAGTAGTCGCAGTTTGAACACTGAAGCTTTCTTT. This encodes CASSRSLNTEAFF.

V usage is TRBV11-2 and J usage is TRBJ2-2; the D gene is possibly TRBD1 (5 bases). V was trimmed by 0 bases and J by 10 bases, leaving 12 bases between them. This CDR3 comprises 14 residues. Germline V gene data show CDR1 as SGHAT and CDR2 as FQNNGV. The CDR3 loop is CASSLDVLDKELFF. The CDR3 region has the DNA TGTGCCAGCAGCTTAGACGTATTGGACAAGGAGCTGTTTTTT.

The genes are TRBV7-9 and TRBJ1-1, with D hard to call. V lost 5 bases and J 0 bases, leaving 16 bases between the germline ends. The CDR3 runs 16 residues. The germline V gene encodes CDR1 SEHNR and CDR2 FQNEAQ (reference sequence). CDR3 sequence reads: CASSPKWVEMNTEAFF. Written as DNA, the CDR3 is TGTGCCAGCAGCCCGAAATGGGTGGAGATGAACACTGAAGCTTTCTTT. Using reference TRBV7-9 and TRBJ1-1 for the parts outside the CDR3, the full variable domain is DTGVSQNPRHKITKRGQNVTFRCDPISEHNRLYWYRQTLGQGPEFLTYFQNEAQLEKSRLLSDRFSAERPKGSFSTLEIQRTEQGDSAMYLCASSPKWVEMNTEAFFGQGTRLTVV.

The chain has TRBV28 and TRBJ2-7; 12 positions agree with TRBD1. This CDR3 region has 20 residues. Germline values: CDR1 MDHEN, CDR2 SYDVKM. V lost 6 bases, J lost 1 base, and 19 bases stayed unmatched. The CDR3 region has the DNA TGTGCCAGCAGGACCGGGAGTTGCAGGGACAGGGGGCACTGTTCCTACGAGCAGTACTTC. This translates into CASRTGSCRDRGHCSYEQYF.

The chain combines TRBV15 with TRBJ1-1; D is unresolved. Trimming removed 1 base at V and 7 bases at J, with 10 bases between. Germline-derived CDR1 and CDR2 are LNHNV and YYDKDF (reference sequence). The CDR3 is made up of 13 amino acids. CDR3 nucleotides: TGTGCCACCAGCAGAGGCGCGGTCCTTGAAGCTTTCTTT. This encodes CATSRGAVLEAFF.

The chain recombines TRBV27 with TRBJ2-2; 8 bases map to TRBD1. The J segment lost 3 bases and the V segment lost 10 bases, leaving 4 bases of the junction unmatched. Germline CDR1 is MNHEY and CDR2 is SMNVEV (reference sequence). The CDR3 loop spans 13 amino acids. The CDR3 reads CATQTGDTGELFF. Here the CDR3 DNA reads TGTGCCACCCAGACAGGGGACACCGGGGAGCTGTTTTTT.

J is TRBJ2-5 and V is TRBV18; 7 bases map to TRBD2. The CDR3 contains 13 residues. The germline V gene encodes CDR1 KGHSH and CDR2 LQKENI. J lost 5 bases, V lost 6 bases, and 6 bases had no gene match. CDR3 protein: CASSYGGSETQYF. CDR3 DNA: TGTGCCAGCTCTTATGGCGGGAGCGAGACCCAGTACTTC.

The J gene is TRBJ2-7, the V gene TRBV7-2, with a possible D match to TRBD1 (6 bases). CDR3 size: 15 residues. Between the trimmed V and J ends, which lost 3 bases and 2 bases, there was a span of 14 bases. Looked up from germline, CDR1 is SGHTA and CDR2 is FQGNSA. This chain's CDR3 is CASSFTTGFPYEQYF. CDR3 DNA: TGTGCCAGCAGCTTTACGACAGGCTTCCCCTACGAGCAGTACTTC.

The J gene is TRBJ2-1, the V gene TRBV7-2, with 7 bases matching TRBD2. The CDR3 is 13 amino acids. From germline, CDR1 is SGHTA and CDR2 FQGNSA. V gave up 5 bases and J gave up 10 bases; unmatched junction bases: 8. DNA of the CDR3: TGTGCCAGCAGCCCCACAATGACTAGCGAGCAGTTCTTC. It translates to CASSPTMTSEQFF.

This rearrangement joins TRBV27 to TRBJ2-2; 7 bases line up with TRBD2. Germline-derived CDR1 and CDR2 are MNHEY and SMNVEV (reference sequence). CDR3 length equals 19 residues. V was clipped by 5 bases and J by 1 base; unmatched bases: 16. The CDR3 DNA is TGTGCCAGCAGTCCTAAGCAAAGGGGACTACTTATGAACACCGGGGAGCTGTTTTTT. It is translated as CASSPKQRGLLMNTGELFF.

Here the CDR3 DNA reads TGTGCCAGCACTGGGGTCAGGGGGACTCAATTGTACCAGTACTTC. It encodes CASTGVRGTQLYQYF. The chain links TRBV2 to TRBJ2-5; possible D gene TRBD1, 7 bases. The CDR3 contains 15 residues. Trimming shortened V by 7 bases and J by 10 bases, and 25 bases separated the two germline ends. Germline V gives CDR1 SNHLY, CDR2 FYNNEI.

CDR3 loop: CASSGTGNTGELFF. Here the CDR3 DNA reads TGTGCCAGCTCCGGGACAGGGAACACCGGGGAGCTGTTTTTT. The chain recombines TRBV2 with TRBJ2-2; the match to TRBD1 covers 8 bases. Per germline, CDR1 SNHLY and CDR2 FYNNEI. J was trimmed by 1 base and V by 8 bases; bases with no gene match: 3. There are 14 residues in the CDR3.

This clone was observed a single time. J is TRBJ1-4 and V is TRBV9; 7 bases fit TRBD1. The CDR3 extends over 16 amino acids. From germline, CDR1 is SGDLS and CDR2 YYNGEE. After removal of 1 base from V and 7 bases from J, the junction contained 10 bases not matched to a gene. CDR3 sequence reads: CASSVLPTGSAEKLFF. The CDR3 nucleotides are TGTGCCAGCAGCGTACTCCCGACAGGGTCAGCTGAAAAACTGTTTTTT.

DNA for the CDR3: TGTGCCAGCAGCCCCCAGGAGGGCTACCTCTCCGAGCAGTACTTC. This sequence encodes CASSPQEGYLSEQYF. This chain connects TRBV11-2 to TRBJ2-7, with D possibly being TRBD2 (6 bases). The CDR3 covers 15 residues. Looked up from germline, CDR1 is SGHAT and CDR2 is FQNNGV. Trimming took off 5 bases at V and 6 bases at J, with 20 bases between the two ends.